The 24 T cell receptor beta chains below all came from one sample that was sequenced in a study of shared clonotypes between healthy human individuals. TCRdb's copy holds only in-frame clones and misses some; the assay was immunoSEQ multiplex PCR. The data hold around 500,000 clones, with roughly 85% observed a single time. The sample was PBMCs. The receptor source for this set is a woman aged 35 to 49 in good health. Some clones in this sample may be carry-over from other donors' samples.

With respect to this clone: In the same sample, other DNA sequences code for this CDR3. The chain is built from TRBV18 and TRBJ2-5, with D unresolved. Germline CDR1 KGHSH, CDR2 LQKENI. V gave up 1 base and J gave up 2 bases, with 8 bases separating them. The CDR3 extends over 14 amino acids. Written as DNA, the CDR3 is TGTGCCAGCTCACCACTCGGACGACAAGAGACCCAGTACTTC. This codes for CASSPLGRQETQYF.

With regard to this clone: An end of the junction does not agree with germline; a read error may underlie this. This chain connects TRBV2 to TRBJ1-5; perhaps TRBD1 as D (6 bases). Germline V gives CDR1 SNHLY, CDR2 FYNNEI. This CDR3 comprises 15 residues. The CDR3, as DNA: TGTGCCAGCAGGGAAGGGTTCGACAGGTTCCAGCCCCAGCATTTT. Encoded protein: CASREGFDRFQPQHF.

This clone was detected once. J is TRBJ1-2 and V is TRBV7-9, with D possibly matching TRBD1 (6 bases). The germline V gene encodes CDR1 SEHNR and CDR2 FQNEAQ (reference sequence). The CDR3 is 14 amino acids. Trimming left V 0 bases short and J 5 bases short, with 10 bases between. DNA for the CDR3: TGTGCCAGCAGCTTAGCTCGGGACAAGTATGGCTACACCTTC. It encodes CASSLARDKYGYTF.

The rearrangement joins TRBV5-1 to TRBJ2-1, with D unresolved. This CDR3 is built from 12 residues. The germline CDR1 and CDR2 sequences are SGHRS and YFSETQ. The V end was cut by 4 bases, the J end by 2 bases, with 4 bases between. The CDR3 loop reads CASSGAYNEQFF. In nucleotides, the CDR3 is TGCGCCAGCAGCGGGGCCTACAATGAGCAGTTCTTC.

CDR3 in DNA: TGTGCCAGTAGTGCCACGAGCGGGAGGGGACGGGCAGATACGCAGTATTTT. Translating gives CASSATSGRGRADTQYF. This chain joins TRBV19 and TRBJ2-3; 10 bases are shared with TRBD2. The J segment lost 4 bases and the V segment lost 5 bases, leaving 12 bases of the junction unmatched. The CDR3 extends over 17 amino acids. The germline gives CDR1 LNHDA, CDR2 SQIVND (reference sequence).

The chain has TRBV5-5 and TRBJ2-2; D is unresolved. Per germline, CDR1 SGHKS and CDR2 YYEKEE (reference sequence). The V gene lost 0 bases and the J gene lost 6 bases, with 12 bases spanning the gap. The CDR3 runs to 15 residues. The CDR3 DNA sequence: TGTGCCAGCAGCTTGGTGCCTAAGAGCTCCGGGGAGCTGTTTTTT. Translating it yields CASSLVPKSSGELFF.

The rearrangement uses TRBV9 and TRBJ2-1, with D tentatively TRBD1 or TRBD2 (5 bases each). Germline V gene sequence: CDR1 SGDLS, CDR2 YYNGEE. The CDR3 loop spans 14 amino acids. V was trimmed by 4 bases and J by 3 bases, leaving 11 bases between them. In DNA form, the CDR3 reads TGTGCCAGCAGCACCCGGGACGTCTACAATGAGCAGTTCTTC. This encodes CASSTRDVYNEQFF.

The rearrangement links TRBV25-1 to TRBJ1-3, with a possible D match to TRBD1 (5 bases). The CDR3 length is 17 residues. Deletions cut 8 bases from V and 4 bases from J, with 24 bases between. From germline, CDR1 is MGHDK and CDR2 SYGVNS. This CDR3 reads CASSDRDSGAVGNTIYF. The CDR3 DNA reads as TGTGCCAGCTCCGACCGGGACTCCGGCGCGGTAGGAAACACCATATATTTT.

The V gene is TRBV28, the J gene TRBJ1-1; D remains unclear. The germline CDR1 and CDR2 sequences are MDHEN and SYDVKM. Trimming shortened V by 3 bases and J by 4 bases, and 12 bases separated the two germline ends. There are 14 residues in the CDR3. CDR3 residues: CASSFPGKGTEAFF. As DNA, the CDR3 is TGTGCCAGCAGTTTCCCAGGTAAGGGCACTGAAGCTTTCTTT.

CDR3 protein: CASNTNPSTDTQYF. As DNA, the CDR3 is TGCGCCAGCAACACGAACCCTAGCACAGATACGCAGTATTTT. This chain joins TRBV5-1 and TRBJ2-3; D unresolved. CDR1 and CDR2 from the germline V gene are SGHRS and YFSETQ. This CDR3 region has 14 residues. With 6 bases removed from V and 0 bases from J, the gap between germline ends came to 11 bases.

This clone showed up just once. V gene TRBV9 combines with J gene TRBJ2-7; D might be TRBD1 or TRBD2, each matching 5 bases. The CDR3 extends over 15 amino acids. Germline-derived CDR1 and CDR2 are SGDLS and YYNGEE. Trimming left V 3 bases short and J 4 bases short, with 17 bases between. The CDR3 here is CASSGGLGETYEQYF. CDR3 coding DNA: TGTGCCAGCAGCGGAGGCCTGGGGGAAACATACGAGCAGTACTTC.

This rearrangement joins TRBV5-5 to TRBJ2-7; perhaps D is TRBD1 or TRBD2 (5 bases each). CDR1 and CDR2 from the germline V gene are SGHKS and YYEKEE (reference sequence). Trimming took 3 bases from V and 2 from J, leaving 12 bases between them. This CDR3 spans 14 amino acids. In DNA form, the CDR3 reads TGTGCCAGCAGCTCCCGGGGCCGCCCCTACGAGCAGTACTTC. Translated, it gives CASSSRGRPYEQYF.

The gene calls are TRBV10-3 and TRBJ2-3, with a possible D match to TRBD2 (6 bases). Germline V gene lookup returns CDR1 ENHRY and CDR2 SYGVKD. This CDR3 is 16 amino acids long. V was trimmed by 3 bases and J by 8 bases, leaving 21 bases between them. The chain's CDR3 is CAISDPTRGSFGTQYF. As DNA, the CDR3 is TGTGCCATCAGTGACCCGACTAGAGGGAGTTTTGGTACGCAGTATTTT.

The genes are TRBV27 and TRBJ2-7; D is unclear. Germline loops: CDR1 MNHEY, CDR2 SMNVEV (reference sequence). Trimming took 0 bases from V and 3 from J, leaving 9 bases between them. This CDR3 has 14 amino acids. In nucleotides, the CDR3 is TGTGCCAGCAGTTTATCGGACGGGCGCTACGAGCAGTACTTC. Protein sequence: CASSLSDGRYEQYF.

This clone was seen a few times. The rearrangement uses TRBV6-4 and TRBJ2-1; 8 nucleotides align to TRBD1. This CDR3 is built from 15 residues. Germline CDR1 is MRHNA and CDR2 is SNTAGT. V lost 3 bases and J lost 8; bases outside the gene matches: 9. CDR3 in amino acids: CASSEHTGGGDEQFF. The CDR3 DNA reads as TGTGCCAGCAGTGAACACACAGGGGGTGGCGATGAGCAGTTCTTC.

This clone was detected ten times or more. The sample has other DNA sequences that encode this CDR3 too. This rearrangement joins TRBV15 to TRBJ2-1; 11 bases map to TRBD2. Germline trimming cut 5 bases from V and 0 bases from J; bases unmatched to any gene: 0. The CDR3 consists of 15 residues. In germline, CDR1 is LNHNV, CDR2 YYDKDF (reference sequence). CDR3 loop: CATSGTSGSYNEQFF. The CDR3 DNA reads TGTGCCACCAGCGGGACTAGCGGCTCCTACAATGAGCAGTTCTTC.

V usage is TRBV12-5 and J usage is TRBJ2-2; maybe TRBD1 (6 bases). The germline V and J ends were trimmed by 4 bases and 5 bases, with 8 bases remaining between them. From germline, CDR1 is LGHNT and CDR2 FRNRAP. The CDR3 length is 13 residues. This chain's CDR3 is CASGSTGTGELFF. The DNA for the CDR3 is TGTGCTAGTGGTTCCACAGGGACCGGGGAGCTGTTTTTT.

This clone appeared once. The chain uses TRBV2 and TRBJ1-5; no firm D call. CDR3 size: 13 residues. V lost 7 bases to trimming and J lost 1 base, with 8 bases between them. Germline values: CDR1 SNHLY, CDR2 FYNNEI. The CDR3 DNA reads TGTGCCAGCAAGTACGGGAGCAATCAGCCCCAGCATTTT. It yields the protein CASKYGSNQPQHF.

V gene TRBV2 combines with J gene TRBJ2-3; D is possibly TRBD1 (5 bases). V was trimmed by 8 bases and J by 2 bases, leaving 11 bases between them. Germline assignment: CDR1 SNHLY and CDR2 FYNNEI. The CDR3 has 13 residues. The CDR3 sequence is CASHGASTDTQYF. Written as DNA, the CDR3 is TGTGCCAGCCATGGGGCCTCCACAGATACGCAGTATTTT.

The chain is built from TRBV27 and TRBJ2-1, with a weak D call TRBD2 (6 bases). CDR1 and CDR2 (germline): MNHEY, SMNVEV (reference sequence). V dropped 6 bases and J dropped 8 bases, with 17 bases sitting between them. The CDR3 totals 14 residues. The DNA of the CDR3 is TGTGCCAGCAGCCCCCTCGGGGGTGGCGATGAGCAGTTCTTC. Its protein product is CASSPLGGGDEQFF.

In its sample, this clone was seen many times. V usage is TRBV25-1 and J usage is TRBJ1-1, with TRBD1 matching over 10 bases. V lost 3 bases to trimming and J lost 4 bases; unmatched junction nucleotides: 14. Germline V CDR1 and CDR2: MGHDK, SYGVNS. This CDR3 is built from 18 residues. The CDR3 sequence is CASSDAFPGQGSGTEAFF. The CDR3 bases are TGTGCCAGCAGTGATGCGTTTCCGGGACAGGGGTCGGGCACTGAAGCTTTCTTT. Variable domain in full (rest from reference TRBV25-1 and TRBJ1-1): EADIYQTPRYLVIGTGKKITLECSQTMGHDKMYWYQQDPGMELHLIHYSYGVNSTEKGDLSSESTVSRIRTEHFPLTLESARPSHTSQYLCASSDAFPGQGSGTEAFFGQGTRLTVV.

The chain is built from TRBV10-3 and TRBJ2-4, with 8 bases that match TRBD2. The length of the CDR3 is 17 residues. J lost 0 bases, V lost 6 bases, and 10 bases had no gene match. Germline assignment: CDR1 ENHRY and CDR2 SYGVKD. The DNA for the CDR3 is TGTGCCATCAGCACACCCAGCGGGAGCCTAGCCAAAAACATTCAGTACTTC. This codes for CAISTPSGSLAKNIQYF.

The chain employs TRBV29-1 and TRBJ2-3; 10 nucleotides match TRBD2. With 3 bases clipped from V and 4 bases from J, the junction kept 4 bases outside the gene matches. CDR3 length equals 14 residues. Germline V gene data show CDR1 as SQVTM and CDR2 as ANQGSEA. CDR3 residues: CSVENLAGADTQYF. The CDR3 bases are TGCAGCGTTGAGAACCTAGCGGGAGCAGATACGCAGTATTTT.

The chain employs TRBV28 and TRBJ2-7; possible D gene TRBD1, 6 bases. Trimming took off 6 bases at V and 4 bases at J, with 22 bases between the two ends. CDR1 is MDHEN, CDR2 SYDVKM, per germline. The CDR3 has 16 residues. The CDR3 coding sequence is TGTGCCAGCAGCTCCCCCTACTCGACAGGAACGTACGAGCAGTACTTC. Translation gives CASSSPYSTGTYEQYF.